Detailed here is one TCR beta chain. Using immunoSEQ multiplex PCR, the repertoire was profiled, and TCRdb retains in-frame clones only, with some absent. The repertoire has about 260,000 clones, 80% to 90% of them found once; the top ten carry approximately 1.5%. This record belongs to a study of blood T cell repertoires in COVID-19. CDR1 and CDR2 from the germline V gene are LGHNA and YSLEER. V gave up 5 bases and J gave up 2 bases, with 14 bases separating them. This CDR3 comprises 15 residues. J is TRBJ2-3 and V is TRBV4-3; a possible D gene is TRBD1 (5 bases). Sequencing used peripheral blood. This TCR came from a woman aged 40 to 50 who had recovered from COVID-19. CDR3 sequence (DNA): TGCGCCAGCAGCAGTGGGGCCCTAAACACAGATACGCAGTATTTT. It codes for CASSSGALNTDTQYF.